This T cell receptor (beta chain) was sequenced for a study of control samples from healthy donors and cancer patients. Profiled with immunoSEQ multiplex PCR; TCRdb holds only in-frame clones, not every one. The sample carries around 130,000 clones, approximately 90% recorded once. CDR1 is MNHEY and CDR2 is SVGEGT in the germline V gene. The germline V and J ends were trimmed by 2 bases and 4 bases, with 11 bases remaining between them. CDR3 length: 15 amino acids. The sample was blood. The rearrangement joins TRBV6-2 or TRBV6-3 to TRBJ2-2; D uncertain. This sequence was found in a man aged 45-65 years in good health. The CDR3 DNA follows: TGTGCCAGCAGTTACATCGATCAGATCACCGGGGAGCTGTTTTTT. This encodes CASSYIDQITGELFF.